This T cell receptor (beta chain) was captured by sequencing in a study of radiotherapy plus CTLA-4 blockade in lung cancer. Assay: immunoSEQ multiplex PCR; the TCRdb copy retains only in-frame clones and omits some. The repertoire holds 53,000 or so clones, less than 90% seen once, with over 15% in the top ten. Trimming left V 1 base short and J 6 bases short, with 9 bases between. CDR1 and CDR2 (germline): MGHRA, YSYEKL. CDR3 length: 14 residues. Regarding the study as a whole: How blood T cell clones changed early, along with interferon-beta, reportedly forecast response best.

As concerns this clone: Its specificity is unknown.

The sample was peripheral blood, taken from a patient treated with radiotherapy plus ipilimumab. This TCR came from a human donor with non-small cell lung cancer that progressed on radiotherapy plus ipilimumab. Some clones in this sample may be carry-over from other donors' samples. V and J are TRBV4-1 and TRBJ2-2; TRBD2 is a possible D gene (5 bases). The CDR3 DNA reads as TGCGCCAGCAGCCAAGGGTGGGAGTCCGGGGAGCTGTTTTTT. Translating it yields CASSQGWESGELFF.